These 8 T cell receptor beta chains came from one sample sequenced in a study of blood T cell repertoires in COVID-19. Some clones are missing from TCRdb's copy, which holds only in-frame ones; the method was immunoSEQ multiplex PCR. The sample records roughly 180,000 clones, about 85% being singletons. The sample consisted of peripheral blood. All receptors come from a woman aged 50 to 60 with COVID-19, enrolled during active disease.

The V gene is TRBV1, the J gene TRBJ2-2; TRBD2, the table's D call, lacks a check against the DNA. TRBV1 is termed a pseudogene. CDR3 length: 15 amino acids. CDR3 DNA: TGCACCAGCCCCCCGGGGGGCATTGGCACCGGGGAGCTGTTTTTT. Its translation is CTSPPGGIGTGELFF.

The rearrangement joins TRBV5-4 to TRBJ1-3; D not resolved. Germline loops: CDR1 SGHNT, CDR2 YYREEE (reference sequence). The CDR3 consists of 14 residues. The V end lost 4 bases, the J end lost 2 bases, and 10 bases lay between the germline ends. CDR3 bases: TGTGCCAGCAGCCGGCTCGACACTGGAAACACCATATATTTT. Translating gives CASSRLDTGNTIYF.

The chain has TRBV18 and TRBJ1-5; TRBD1 might be the D (6 bases). The V and J ends lost 6 bases and 1 base respectively, with 10 bases between them. Germline loops: CDR1 KGHSH, CDR2 LQKENI. The CDR3 is made up of 14 amino acids. Written as DNA, the CDR3 is TGTGCCAGCTCCCGCAGGGGAAGCAATCAGCCCCAGCATTTT. Translating it yields CASSRRGSNQPQHF.

The rearrangement joins TRBV30 to TRBJ2-6, with 7 bases lining up with TRBD2. The CDR3 totals 17 residues. With V trimmed by 2 bases and J by 0 bases, 7 bases remained unmatched. Germline CDR1 GTSNPN, CDR2 SVGIG (reference sequence). CDR3 sequence: CAWSWAGVPSGANVLTF. DNA of the CDR3: TGTGCCTGGAGTTGGGCGGGGGTCCCCTCTGGGGCCAACGTCCTGACTTTC.

The rearrangement links TRBV7-9 to TRBJ1-3, with a weak D call TRBD1 (5 bases). Looked up from germline, CDR1 is SEHNR and CDR2 is FQNEAQ (reference sequence). Trimming cost V 6 bases and J 8 bases, with 8 bases left between them. The CDR3 loop spans 11 amino acids. The CDR3 spells CASRTGDTIYF. The DNA for the CDR3 is TGTGCCAGCAGGACGGGGGACACCATATATTTT.

The chain uses TRBV27 and TRBJ1-1; D gene uncertain. Germline CDR1 is MNHEY and CDR2 is SMNVEV (reference sequence). The V end was cut by 2 bases, the J end by 0 bases, with 4 bases between. This CDR3 contains 13 residues. CDR3 sequence: CASSLKLNTEAFF. The CDR3 DNA reads as TGTGCCAGCAGTTTAAAGCTGAACACTGAAGCTTTCTTT.

V usage is TRBV18 and J usage is TRBJ1-1; perhaps TRBD1 as D (6 bases). The CDR3 length is 16 residues. Germline lookup yields CDR1 KGHSH and CDR2 LQKENI. Trimming removed 0 bases at V and 0 bases at J, with 11 bases between. Here the CDR3 reads CASSPPKGDMNTEAFF. DNA for the CDR3: TGTGCCAGCTCACCACCCAAGGGGGATATGAACACTGAAGCTTTCTTT.

The V gene is TRBV11-2, the J gene TRBJ2-7; 8 bases are a match to TRBD2. Germline CDR1 reads SGHAT; CDR2 reads FQNNGV. The ends lost 0 bases at V and 2 bases at J; junction bases unmatched: 9. This CDR3 is 17 amino acids long. CDR3 region: CASSLERWVAGPYEQYF. CDR3 in DNA: TGTGCCAGCAGCTTAGAACGCTGGGTAGCGGGACCCTACGAGCAGTACTTC.